These T cell receptor beta chains were read from a single sample in a study of beta chain features in type 1 diabetes. This table comes from immunoSEQ multiplex PCR, and its TCRdb copy is limited to in-frame clones, with some not included. The sample records about 110,000 clones, roughly 40% being singletons. The material sequenced was stem cell memory CD4+ T cells from blood. These receptors all come from a woman aged 18-29 years in good health. Both conserved end residues are part of each CDR3. The D gene is left open where the match is weak. Only some rows state a clone size, as once, few, many or a class for expanded clones.

.	TRBV19	TRBJ2-6	.	CASSTSAFGMGGANVLTF	TGTGCCAGTAGTACTTCGGCCTTCGGGATGGGAGGGGCCAACGTCCTGACTTTC
.	TRBV28	TRBJ2-1	few	CASSFQRSYNEQFF	TGTGCCAGCAGTTTCCAGCGGAGCTACAATGAGCAGTTCTTC
.	TRBV30	TRBJ1-5	.	CACSGGVDSNQPQHF	TGTGCCTGCTCCGGGGGGGTGGATAGCAATCAGCCCCAGCATTTT
TRBD2	TRBV10-3	TRBJ2-1	few	CAISDSGTNLSSYNEQFF	TGTGCCATCAGTGATAGCGGGACGAACCTGAGCTCCTACAATGAGCAGTTCTTC
TRBD2	TRBV7-8	TRBJ2-7	.	CASKQRGSYEQYF	TGTGCCAGCAAGCAGCGGGGTTCGTACGAGCAGTACTTC
.	TRBV5-6	TRBJ2-7	once	CASSFFSEQYF	TGTGCCAGCAGCTTCTTTTCCGAGCAGTACTTC
TRBD1	TRBV29-1	TRBJ2-3	few	CSAGQHTDTQYF	TGCAGCGCGGGACAGCACACAGATACGCAGTATTTT
.	TRBV7-2	TRBJ2-6	many	CASRGSGANVLTF	TGTGCCAGTCGGGGCTCTGGGGCCAACGTCCTGACTTTC
.	TRBV20-1	TRBJ2-1	few	CSARTAWGSFF	TGCAGTGCTAGGACAGCCTGGGGATCGTTCTTC
.	TRBV5-6	TRBJ1-3	.	CASSLLGETGNTIYF	TGTGCCAGCAGCTTGTTAGGAGAGACTGGAAACACCATATATTTT
.	TRBV7-2	TRBJ2-7	.	CASSLQGTSYEQYF	TGTGCCAGCAGCCTACAGGGCACCTCCTACGAGCAGTACTTC
.	TRBV4-2	TRBJ1-2	.	CASSHSRAQGGYGYTF	TGTGCCAGCAGCCACTCAAGGGCACAGGGCGGCTATGGCTACACCTTC
TRBD1	TRBV19	TRBJ1-2	.	CATGQGAVNGYTF	TGTGCCACCGGACAGGGGGCAGTTAATGGCTACACCTTC
TRBD2	TRBV18	TRBJ2-1	few	CASSPRSGINEQFF	TGTGCCAGCTCACCTCGAAGCGGGATCAATGAGCAGTTCTTC
TRBD1	TRBV6-5	TRBJ2-3	.	CASSTRRQGWDTQYF	TGTGCCAGCAGTACCAGACGACAGGGTTGGGATACGCAGTATTTT
TRBD1	TRBV25-1	TRBJ2-2	few	CASSRTGTGELFF	TGTGCCAGCAGCCGGACAGGGACCGGGGAGCTGTTTTTT